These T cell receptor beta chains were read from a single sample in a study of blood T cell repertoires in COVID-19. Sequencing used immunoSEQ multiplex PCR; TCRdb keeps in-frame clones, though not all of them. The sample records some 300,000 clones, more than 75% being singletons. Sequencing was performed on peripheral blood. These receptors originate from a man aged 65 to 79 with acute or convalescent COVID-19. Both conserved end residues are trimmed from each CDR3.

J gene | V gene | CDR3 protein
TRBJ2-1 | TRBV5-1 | ASSLGRPNEQF
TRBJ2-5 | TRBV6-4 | ASSDPITTGTQY
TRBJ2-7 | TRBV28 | ASTRWGGWSNEQY
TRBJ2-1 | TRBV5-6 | ASSFVTGFDEQF
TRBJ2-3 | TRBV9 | ASSVVAGTSTDTQY
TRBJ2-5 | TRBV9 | ASSVGSSGGRQETQY
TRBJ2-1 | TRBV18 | ASSQSSGSLDEQF
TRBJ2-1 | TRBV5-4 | ASSPPDRGYNEQF
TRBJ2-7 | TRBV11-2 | ASSRGGSSYEQY
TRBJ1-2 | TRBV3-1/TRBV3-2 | ASSSRSYYGYT
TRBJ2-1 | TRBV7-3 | ASSLGTSGYNEQF
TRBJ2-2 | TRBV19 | ASSPKRGSGELF
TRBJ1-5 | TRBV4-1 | ASSQEGGTGNQPQH
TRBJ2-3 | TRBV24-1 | ATSDHTSGRFTDTQY
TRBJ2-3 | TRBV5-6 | ASSLGYRVPDTQY
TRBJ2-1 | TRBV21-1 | ASTGLAGGQFYNEQF
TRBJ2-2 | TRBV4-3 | ASSQGLADTGELF
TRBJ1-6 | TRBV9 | ASSARTGPDNSPLH
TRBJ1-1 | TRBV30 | AWSTGTANTEAF
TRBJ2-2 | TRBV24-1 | ATSDRGLNTGELF